This is a list of T cell receptor beta chains from one sample in a study of neoadjuvant anti-PD-1 for oral cavity cancer. Some clones are missing from TCRdb's copy, which holds only in-frame ones; the method was immunoSEQ multiplex PCR. Seen here are some 14,000 clones, about 73% observed once, and the top ten hold approximately 2%. Sequenced here: PBMCs, sampled before nivolumab (anti-PD-1) treatment. All receptors derive from a person aged 35-79 years with oral cavity squamous cell carcinoma. Each CDR3 is given with its conserved first and last residue. A D gene is named only where the DNA matches it firmly. Not every row has a clone size; where given, it reads once, few, many or a size class.

j_gene: TRBJ2-2
abundance: -
d_gene: -
v_gene: TRBV7-7
CDR3nt: TGTGCTAGCAGTCCCCGGGTCCCACCGAACACCGGGGAGCTGTTTTTT
CDR3aa: CASSPRVPPNTGELFF

j_gene: TRBJ1-5
abundance: -
d_gene: -
v_gene: TRBV2
CDR3nt: TGTGCCAGCAGTGAGGACGATAGCAATCAGCCCCAGCATTTT
CDR3aa: CASSEDDSNQPQHF

j_gene: TRBJ2-3
abundance: -
d_gene: -
v_gene: TRBV6-1
CDR3nt: TGTGCCAGCAGTGAATATAATAAAGGGACAGATACGCAGTATTTT
CDR3aa: CASSEYNKGTDTQYF

j_gene: TRBJ2-5
abundance: -
d_gene: -
v_gene: TRBV10-1
CDR3nt: TGCGCCAGCAGTGAGTCGAGGGGCCGGGAGACCCAGTACTTC
CDR3aa: CASSESRGRETQYF

j_gene: TRBJ1-3
abundance: -
d_gene: -
v_gene: TRBV11-2
CDR3nt: TGTGCCAGCAGCCCCGTCGCGACAGTCCTCGGAAACACCATATATTTT
CDR3aa: CASSPVATVLGNTIYF

j_gene: TRBJ1-1
abundance: -
d_gene: -
v_gene: TRBV5-1
CDR3nt: TGCGCCAGCAGCTACAGACAGGCGAACACTGAAGCTTTCTTT
CDR3aa: CASSYRQANTEAFF

j_gene: TRBJ2-7
abundance: once
d_gene: TRBD2
v_gene: TRBV5-4
CDR3nt: TGTGCCAGCAGCTCCGGACTAGCGGACTACGAGCAGTACTTC
CDR3aa: CASSSGLADYEQYF

j_gene: TRBJ1-2
abundance: -
d_gene: TRBD1
v_gene: TRBV14
CDR3nt: TGTGCCAGCAGCCAGCTCCGGGGACAGGGGGACTATGGCTACACCTTC
CDR3aa: CASSQLRGQGDYGYTF

j_gene: TRBJ2-1
abundance: few
d_gene: -
v_gene: TRBV2
CDR3nt: TGTGCCAGTACTTCCGGGGGCTACAATGAGCAGTTCTTC
CDR3aa: CASTSGGYNEQFF

j_gene: TRBJ2-7
abundance: once
d_gene: -
v_gene: TRBV19
CDR3nt: TGTGCCAGTAGTATGTGGGGGATAAGCTCCTACGAGCAGTACTTC
CDR3aa: CASSMWGISSYEQYF

j_gene: TRBJ2-5
abundance: -
d_gene: -
v_gene: TRBV5-1
CDR3nt: TGCGCCAGCACTTCCCACCCCTCGGGGCGAGAGTACCAAGAGACCCAGTACTTC
CDR3aa: CASTSHPSGREYQETQYF

j_gene: TRBJ1-1
abundance: -
d_gene: TRBD1
v_gene: TRBV6-4
CDR3nt: TGTGCCAGCAGTGTTTCAAACAGGGGGAACACTGAAGCTTTCTTT
CDR3aa: CASSVSNRGNTEAFF

j_gene: TRBJ2-3
abundance: -
d_gene: TRBD1
v_gene: TRBV19
CDR3nt: TGTGCCAGTAGTAGGGGACAGGGGGGCACAGATACGCAGTATTTT
CDR3aa: CASSRGQGGTDTQYF

j_gene: TRBJ2-3
abundance: -
d_gene: TRBD1
v_gene: TRBV4-1
CDR3nt: TGCGCCAGCAGTTACAGGGGGGCAGATACGCAGTATTTT
CDR3aa: CASSYRGADTQYF

j_gene: TRBJ1-1
abundance: -
d_gene: -
v_gene: TRBV6-1
CDR3nt: TGTGCCAGCAGTGATGGGGCAGGGTTCGGCACTGAAGCTTTCTTT
CDR3aa: CASSDGAGFGTEAFF

j_gene: TRBJ1-5
abundance: -
d_gene: -
v_gene: TRBV6-1
CDR3nt: TGTGCCAGCAGCCTGACGGGCCTGAATCAGCCCCAGCATTTT
CDR3aa: CASSLTGLNQPQHF